This T cell receptor beta chain is drawn from a study of cytomegalovirus exposure and HLA in healthy donors. Primers included in the PCR were 60 Vbeta and 13 Jbeta primers. Using immunoSEQ multiplex PCR, the repertoire was profiled, and TCRdb retains in-frame clones only, with some absent. The table has 180,000 or so clones, 70% to 90% seen once; the top ten hold around a tenth. The CDR3 sequence is 14 residues long. Germline CDR1 is LNHDA and CDR2 is SQIVND (reference sequence). With 3 bases removed from V and 3 bases from J, the gap between germline ends came to 9 bases. The sequencing input was PBMCs. This sequence was found in a man younger than 30 in good health and CMV-seropositive. V gene TRBV19 combines with J gene TRBJ2-1; D perhaps matches TRBD1 (6 bases). CDR3 sequence: CASSISDSYNEQFF. In DNA form, the CDR3 reads TGTGCCAGTAGTATTTCGGACAGCTACAATGAGCAGTTCTTC.